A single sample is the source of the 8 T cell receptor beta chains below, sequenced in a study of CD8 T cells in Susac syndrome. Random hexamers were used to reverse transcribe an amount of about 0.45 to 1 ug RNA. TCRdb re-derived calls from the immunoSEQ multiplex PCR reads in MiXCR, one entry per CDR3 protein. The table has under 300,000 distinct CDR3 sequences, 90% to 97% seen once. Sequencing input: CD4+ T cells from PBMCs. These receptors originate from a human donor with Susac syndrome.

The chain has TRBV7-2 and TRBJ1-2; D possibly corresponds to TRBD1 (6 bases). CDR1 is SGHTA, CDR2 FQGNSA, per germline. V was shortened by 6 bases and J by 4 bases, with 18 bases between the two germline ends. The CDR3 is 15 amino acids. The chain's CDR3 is CASSIKPYRAYGYTF. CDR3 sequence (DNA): TGTGCCAGCAGTATCAAACCCTACAGGGCCTATGGCTACACCTTC.

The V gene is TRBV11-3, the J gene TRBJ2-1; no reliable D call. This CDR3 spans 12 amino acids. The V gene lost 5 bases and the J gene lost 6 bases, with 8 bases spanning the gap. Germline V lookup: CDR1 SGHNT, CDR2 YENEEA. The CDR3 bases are TGTGCCAGCAGCCACCTCACCAATGAGCAGTTCTTC. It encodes CASSHLTNEQFF.

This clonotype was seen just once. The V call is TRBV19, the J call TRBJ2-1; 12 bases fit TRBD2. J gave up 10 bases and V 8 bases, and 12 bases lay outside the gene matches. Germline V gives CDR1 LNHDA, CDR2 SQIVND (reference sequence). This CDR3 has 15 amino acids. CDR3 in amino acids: CASSILAGGPREQFF. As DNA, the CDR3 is TGTGCCAGTTCAATCCTAGCGGGAGGGCCTAGGGAGCAGTTCTTC.

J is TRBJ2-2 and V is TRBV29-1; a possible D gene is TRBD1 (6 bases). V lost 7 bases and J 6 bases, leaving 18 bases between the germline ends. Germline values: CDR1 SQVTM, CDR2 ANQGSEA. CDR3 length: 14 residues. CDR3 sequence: CSALTQGSAGELFF. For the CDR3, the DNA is TGCAGCGCTTTAACGCAGGGGTCGGCCGGGGAGCTGTTTTTT.

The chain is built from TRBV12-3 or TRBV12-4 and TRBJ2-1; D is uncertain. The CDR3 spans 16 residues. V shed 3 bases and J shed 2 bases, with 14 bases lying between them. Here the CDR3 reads CASSFEGSGAYNEQFF. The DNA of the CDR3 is TGTGCCAGCAGTTTTGAAGGCAGTGGAGCCTACAATGAGCAGTTCTTC.

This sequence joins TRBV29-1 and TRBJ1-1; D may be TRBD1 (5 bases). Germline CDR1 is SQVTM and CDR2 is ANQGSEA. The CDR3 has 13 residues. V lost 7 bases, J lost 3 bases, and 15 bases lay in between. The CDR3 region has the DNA TGCAGCGCAACGAGGGGTATGGACACTGAAGCTTTCTTT. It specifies CSATRGMDTEAFF.

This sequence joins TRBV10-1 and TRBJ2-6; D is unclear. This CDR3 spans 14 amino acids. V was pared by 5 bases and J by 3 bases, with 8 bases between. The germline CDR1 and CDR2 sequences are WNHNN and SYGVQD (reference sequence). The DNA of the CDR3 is TGCGCCAGCAGTACCCTAGGTGGGGCCAACGTCCTGACTTTC. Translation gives CASSTLGGANVLTF.

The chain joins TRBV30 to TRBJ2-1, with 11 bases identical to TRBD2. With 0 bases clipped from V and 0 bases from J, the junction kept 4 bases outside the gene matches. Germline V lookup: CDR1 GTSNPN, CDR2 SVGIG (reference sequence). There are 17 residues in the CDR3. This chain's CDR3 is CAWSVGTSGISYNEQFF. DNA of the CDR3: TGTGCCTGGAGTGTTGGGACTAGCGGCATCTCCTACAATGAGCAGTTCTTC.